The T cell receptor (beta chain) under discussion was sequenced for a study of blood T cell repertoires in COVID-19 (dated by TCRdb to the early 2020s). About the full investigation: Samples from collaborators originated in the United States, Italy and Spain and spanned both the acute and convalescent phases of COVID-19. The repertoires were made available in a free public database intended to serve as a resource for research on the immune response to SARS-CoV-2. The samples were drawn from two sources: the first 160 participants of the ongoing ImmuneRACE study, and 950 to 1,500 subjects contributed by 6 global collaborators. The material from the prospective study consisted of cDNA or gDNA derived from T cells, B-cell-depleted T cells, or PBMCs. Where HLA class I and class II types were available, the types were taken from metadata supplied by the sample provider, not from assay-based typing. Subjects who had been exposed to COVID-19, were actively infected with it, or had recovered from it provided the deeply sampled blood TCRbeta repertoires that made up the dataset. Nearly every sample came with metadata listing a de-identified subject ID, COVID-19 status, age in years and sex. General findings and caveats noted by the study authors: Clinical and demographic metadata were provided uncurated, with the amount varying by source and participant.

TCRbeta CDR3 regions were amplified from genomic DNA by means of the immunoSEQ Assay, a bias-controlled multiplex PCR. The paper's data handling went like this. The number of nucleated cells in each sample was estimated from the amplification of reference gene primers within the assay. Sequence reads were collapsed and filtered to measure the absolute abundance of every unique TCRbeta CDR3 rearrangement. For each sample, productive Simpson clonality was calculated as the square root of Simpson's diversity index over productive rearrangements. TCRdb took over this immuneACCESS table, retaining in-frame rearrangements with V and J assigned. Such tables are incomplete; in checked studies, under half of the missing clones stem from an unresolved V gene, and the remainder is unexplained. V and J calls and clone size are given by that table; D and trimming were obtained from the DNA. The sample table contains 50,000 to 70,000 clones; only one count was recorded for 60% to 80% of them. 2.5% to 3.5% of the sample lies in the top ten.

For this clone: Its antigen is not yet known. No base-level quality is on record; no much larger clone is a single base apart.

Whole blood was collected in K2EDTA tubes by collaborating institutions according to the institutions' own protocols. For TCRbeta analysis, collaborators shipped samples in one of three forms: frozen whole blood, isolated PBMCs, or DNA extracted from either of those sample types. The TCR comes from a man in his 60s with acute or convalescent COVID-19. The material sequenced was peripheral blood.

The DNA sequence is TGTGCCAGCAGCTCGCGGGGACACACCGGGGAGCTGTTTTTT. It translates to CASSSRGHTGELFF. Recombination linked TRBV7-6 to TRBJ2-2; the D gene is possibly TRBD2, with 6 bases matching. The CDR3 measures 14 amino acids from cysteine to phenylalanine. The only DNA kept is the CDR3, 42 bases in frame from the first base. The germline V gene yields SGHVS for CDR1 and FNYEAQ for CDR2. V is reduced by 4 bases and J by 3 bases, leaving a spacing of 9 bases between them.